A selection of T cell receptor beta chains follows, all from one sample in a study of cytomegalovirus exposure and HLA in healthy donors. Clones were sequenced by immunoSEQ multiplex PCR, and TCRdb holds only the in-frame ones, with some missing. The top ten clones hold 0.58% of a sample with hundreds of thousands of clones, around 80% of them seen once. Sequencing was performed on PBMCs. The receptors come from a woman aged 40-49 years in good health and CMV-seronegative. The CDR3 runs from the conserved cysteine through the conserved F or W. The D gene is left open where the match is weak. Clone sizes are given selectively: once, few, many, or a class where the clone is expanded.

CDR3aa,CDR3nt,abundance,d_gene,j_gene,v_gene
CASTRRSGGRPDTQYF,TGTGCCAGCACTCGGAGGAGCGGGGGGCGCCCAGATACGCAGTATTTT,.,TRBD2,TRBJ2-3,TRBV13
CASSSPGQGSEQYF,TGTGCCAGCAGCTCACCGGGACAGGGAAGCGAGCAGTACTTC,.,TRBD1,TRBJ2-7,TRBV11-2
CASGTQGKPQHF,TGTGCCAGCGGAACTCAGGGTAAGCCCCAGCATTTT,.,.,TRBJ1-5,TRBV6-5
CASSVATDRQGVETQYF,TGTGCCAGCAGCGTAGCTACAGACAGACAGGGGGTAGAGACCCAGTACTTC,.,TRBD1,TRBJ2-5,TRBV9
CASSLIKSTDTQYF,TGTGCCAGCAGCCTAATCAAATCCACAGATACGCAGTATTTT,.,.,TRBJ2-3,TRBV11-2
CATSLTGTEAYEQYF,TGTGCCACGTCACTTACCGGGACAGAAGCCTACGAGCAGTACTTC,.,TRBD1,TRBJ2-7,TRBV27
CASSPGTDNEQFF,TGTGCCAGCAGCCCCGGGACAGACAATGAGCAGTTCTTC,.,TRBD1,TRBJ2-1,TRBV9
CAWSVEGVGTDTQYF,TGTGCCTGGAGTGTAGAAGGGGTGGGGACAGATACGCAGTATTTT,.,.,TRBJ2-3,TRBV30
CASSFTGKLNTEAFF,TGTGCCAGCAGCTTTACCGGGAAACTGAACACTGAAGCTTTCTTT,.,.,TRBJ1-1,TRBV7-6
CASKVTGDNQPQHF,TGTGCCAGCAAGGTTACAGGGGACAATCAGCCCCAGCATTTT,.,TRBD1,TRBJ1-5,TRBV2
CASSSLAGSGRETQYF,TGCGCCAGCAGCTCATTAGCGGGGTCCGGAAGGGAGACCCAGTACTTC,.,TRBD2,TRBJ2-5,TRBV5-1
CASSLVEPGMMPQHF,TGTGCCAGCAGCTTAGTAGAACCAGGGATGATGCCCCAGCATTTT,few,.,TRBJ1-5,TRBV7-8
CASSFRPGTSTEQYF,TGTGCCAGTAGTTTCAGACCCGGGACTAGTACCGAGCAGTACTTC,.,TRBD2,TRBJ2-7,TRBV19
CASSPHGVGGSSYNSPLHF,TGTGCCAGTAGTCCCCACGGAGTTGGAGGGAGCTCCTATAATTCACCCCTCCACTTT,.,.,TRBJ1-6,TRBV19
CAISDQGFYEQYF,TGTGCCATCAGTGATCAGGGGTTCTACGAGCAGTACTTC,.,.,TRBJ2-7,TRBV10-3
CASSAKTGENEKLFF,TGTGCCAGCAGCGCGAAGACAGGGGAGAATGAAAAACTGTTTTTT,.,TRBD1,TRBJ1-4,TRBV5-4
CASSFQGVLANYGYTF,TGCGCCAGCAGCTTTCAGGGGGTTTTGGCGAACTATGGCTACACCTTC,.,TRBD1,TRBJ1-2,TRBV5-1
CASSSKRGQGAPGTGELFF,TGTGCCAGCAGCTCCAAGAGGGGACAGGGGGCGCCCGGCACCGGGGAGCTGTTTTTT,.,TRBD1,TRBJ2-2,TRBV7-3
CASSKDRVLGNTIYF,TGTGCCAGCAGCAAGGACAGGGTACTTGGAAACACCATATATTTT,once,TRBD1,TRBJ1-3,TRBV7-9
CASSDSRTGGVYGYTF,TGTGCCAGCAGTGACTCACGGACAGGGGGCGTCTATGGCTACACCTTC,.,TRBD1,TRBJ1-2,TRBV25-1
CASSRQGANADTQYF,TGTGCCAGCAGCAGACAGGGGGCGAATGCTGATACGCAGTATTTT,.,TRBD1,TRBJ2-3,TRBV7-3
CASSLQGGGWGDTQYF,TGCGCCAGCAGCTTGCAAGGGGGGGGCTGGGGAGATACGCAGTATTTT,.,.,TRBJ2-3,TRBV5-1
CASSEDRVYGYTF,TGTGCCAGCAGTGAAGACAGGGTCTATGGCTACACCTTC,.,.,TRBJ1-2,TRBV6-1
CASSLFETQYF,TGTGCCAGCAGCCTTTTCGAGACCCAGTACTTC,.,.,TRBJ2-5,TRBV5-8
CASSIGLAGVDTQYF,TGCGCCAGCAGCATCGGACTAGCGGGGGTTGATACGCAGTATTTT,.,TRBD2,TRBJ2-3,TRBV5-1
CASSTQLLTTDTQYF,TGTGCCAGCAGTACACAGCTCCTCACCACAGATACGCAGTATTTT,.,.,TRBJ2-3,TRBV27
CASSLATFQGLHYEQYF,TGCGCCAGCAGCTTGGCGACTTTTCAGGGGCTACACTACGAGCAGTACTTC,.,.,TRBJ2-7,TRBV5-1
CASSFDRGYYNEQFF,TGTGCCAGCAGTTTTGACAGGGGGTACTACAATGAGCAGTTCTTC,.,TRBD1,TRBJ2-1,TRBV27
CASSYGSTGRGNTIYF,TGTGCCAGCAGTTACGGATCGACAGGGCGAGGAAACACCATATATTTT,few,TRBD1,TRBJ1-3,TRBV6-5
CASGLGQGAEGGELFF,TGTGCTAGTGGTTTAGGACAGGGGGCTGAAGGCGGGGAGCTGTTTTTT,.,TRBD1,TRBJ2-2,TRBV12-5
CASGGTAISGNTIYF,TGTGCCAGCGGAGGGACAGCCATCTCTGGAAACACCATATATTTT,.,TRBD1,TRBJ1-3,TRBV9
CASAPHGGLTEAFF,TGTGCCAGCGCCCCGCACGGGGGGCTCACTGAAGCTTTCTTT,once,.,TRBJ1-1,TRBV7-9
CASGRWRSGNQPQHF,TGTGCCAGTGGGAGATGGAGGTCGGGCAATCAGCCCCAGCATTTT,.,.,TRBJ1-5,TRBV2
CASSPQPPQGGGYTF,TGTGCCAGCAGTCCTCAGCCCCCACAGGGGGGCGGCTACACCTTC,once,TRBD1,TRBJ1-2,TRBV2
CASSFDRGYTEAFF,TGTGCCAGCAGCTTTGACAGGGGTTACACTGAAGCTTTCTTT,once,TRBD1,TRBJ1-1,TRBV7-2
CASSRQGSPNQPQHF,TGTGCCAGCAGTAGACAGGGCAGCCCTAATCAGCCCCAGCATTTT,.,TRBD1,TRBJ1-5,TRBV7-2
CASSRTSGGYTF,TGTGCCAGCAGCCGTACCAGTGGTGGCTACACCTTC,.,.,TRBJ1-2,TRBV6-5